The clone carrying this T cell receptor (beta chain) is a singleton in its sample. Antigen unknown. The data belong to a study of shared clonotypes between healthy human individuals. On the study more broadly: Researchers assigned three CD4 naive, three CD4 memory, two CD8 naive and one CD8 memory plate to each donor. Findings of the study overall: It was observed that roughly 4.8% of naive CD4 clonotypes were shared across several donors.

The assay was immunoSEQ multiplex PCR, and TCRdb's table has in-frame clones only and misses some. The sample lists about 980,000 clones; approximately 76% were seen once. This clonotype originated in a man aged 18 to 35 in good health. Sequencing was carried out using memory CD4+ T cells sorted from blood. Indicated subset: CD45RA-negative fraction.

DNA for the CDR3: TGTGCCAGCAGCGGACTTCCGGGACAGGGTGGGCCCCAGCATTTT. This sequence encodes CASSGLPGQGGPQHF. The chain uses TRBV7-8 and TRBJ1-5; 9 bases are shared with TRBD1. Germline V lookup: CDR1 SGHVS, CDR2 FQNEAQ. After removal of 5 bases from V and 9 bases from J, the junction contained 11 bases not matched to a gene. The CDR3 runs 15 residues.